A selection of T cell receptor beta chains follows, all from one sample in a study of cytomegalovirus exposure and HLA in healthy donors. Assay used: immunoSEQ multiplex PCR; TCRdb lists only in-frame clones, some missing. Of under 150,000 clones listed, 80% are singletons. Sequenced material: PBMCs. These receptors came from a male donor in good health and CMV-seronegative. Each CDR3 is given with its conserved first and last residue. A D gene is named only where the DNA matches it firmly. Clone size appears in some rows only: once, few, many, or a class for an expanded clone.

>TRBD1|TRBV7-2|TRBJ1-2|.
CASSLNGQGAGGYTF
TGTGCCAGCAGCTTAAATGGGCAGGGGGCGGGGGGCTACACCTTC
>.|TRBV4-1|TRBJ2-5|.
CASSQEQGWQETQYF
TGCGCCAGCAGCCAAGAGCAGGGTTGGCAAGAGACCCAGTACTTC
>.|TRBV11-3|TRBJ2-4|.
CASSPSFLDSQYF
TGTGCCAGCAGCCCCTCTTTTTTGGACAGTCAGTACTTC
>TRBD1|TRBV29-1|TRBJ1-2|.
CSVGPGQSNTF
TGCAGCGTTGGACCGGGACAGAGTAACACCTTC
>TRBD1|TRBV7-3|TRBJ2-1|.
CASSLDQGAYNEQFF
TGTGCCAGCAGCTTAGATCAGGGGGCCTACAATGAGCAGTTCTTC
>TRBD2|TRBV28|TRBJ2-1|few
CASSLSGKTYNEQFF
TGTGCCAGCAGCCTTAGCGGGAAGACGTACAATGAGCAGTTCTTC
>.|TRBV7-9|TRBJ1-1|.
CASSSRSQKLF
TGTGCCAGCAGTTCCAGATCACAAAAACTATTT
>TRBD2|TRBV30|TRBJ2-2|.
CACPGRGKDTGELFF
TGTGCCTGCCCCGGGCGGGGGAAGGACACCGGGGAGCTGTTTTTT
>.|TRBV28|TRBJ2-7|.
CASSQGFYEQYF
TGTGCCAGTTCACAGGGTTTCTACGAGCAGTACTTC
>.|TRBV7-3|TRBJ2-7|.
CASSSSVGGSYEQYF
TGTGCCAGCAGCAGCTCCGTCGGGGGCTCCTACGAGCAGTACTTC
>TRBD1|TRBV27|TRBJ1-1|.
CASRQGARGTEAFF
TGTGCCAGCAGGCAGGGGGCGCGGGGCACTGAAGCTTTCTTT
>.|TRBV15|TRBJ2-7|once
CATSRGPVPYEQYF
TGTGCCACCAGCAGAGGCCCGGTACCCTACGAGCAGTACTTC
>.|TRBV19|TRBJ1-5|few
CASSSRRGDYQPQHF
TGTGCCAGTAGCTCTCGCAGGGGAGATTATCAGCCCCAGCATTTT
>TRBD1|TRBV9|TRBJ1-3|.
CASSVGGQGYGNTIYF
TGTGCCAGCAGCGTAGGTGGACAGGGGTATGGAAACACCATATATTTT
>.|TRBV4-3|TRBJ1-1|.
CASSQDGGTPEAFF
TGCGCCAGCAGCCAAGACGGGGGAACACCTGAAGCTTTCTTT
>.|TRBV4-2|TRBJ2-1|.
CASSQELGKGNEQFF
TGTGCCAGCAGCCAAGAATTAGGGAAGGGGAATGAGCAGTTCTTC
>.|TRBV6-5|TRBJ1-1|.
CASSWRWSDTEAFF
TGTGCCAGCAGTTGGCGATGGAGTGACACTGAAGCTTTCTTT
>TRBD1|TRBV5-1|TRBJ1-5|.
CASSLGRGREQPQHF
TGCGCCAGCAGCTTGGGGAGGGGGCGAGAACAGCCCCAGCATTTT
>TRBD2|TRBV11-2|TRBJ2-7|.
CASSLGLAGNYEQYF
TGTGCCAGCAGCCTCGGACTAGCGGGAAACTACGAGCAGTACTTC
>TRBD1|TRBV4-1|TRBJ1-5|.
CASSQDRVFSNQPQHF
TGCGCCAGCAGTCAGGACAGGGTGTTCAGCAATCAGCCCCAGCATTTT
>.|TRBV5-1|TRBJ2-7|once
CASSLAELGEQYF
TGCGCCAGCAGCTTGGCCGAGCTGGGCGAGCAGTACTTC
>.|TRBV2|TRBJ2-5|once
CASSSTGGQETQYF
TGTGCCAGCAGTTCGACAGGTGGGCAAGAGACCCAGTACTTC
>.|TRBV7-2|TRBJ2-6|.
CASSLNSQENVLTF
TGTGCCAGCAGCTTAAACAGCCAAGAGAACGTCCTGACTTTC
>TRBD2|TRBV10-1|TRBJ2-1|.
CASSDTGGSRNEQFF
TGCGCCAGCAGTGACACGGGCGGGAGTAGGAATGAGCAGTTCTTC
>TRBD1|TRBV28|TRBJ1-2|.
CASRGTGAYGYTF
TGTGCCAGCAGGGGGACAGGGGCCTATGGCTACACCTTC
>TRBD1|TRBV5-5|TRBJ1-1|few
CASSLRGQGVGDTEAFF
TGTGCCAGCAGCTTGAGGGGACAGGGAGTAGGCGACACTGAAGCTTTCTTT
>.|TRBV5-1|TRBJ2-1|.
CASSEGRGIYNEQFF
TGCGCCAGCAGCGAGGGCAGGGGAATCTACAATGAGCAGTTCTTC
>TRBD1|TRBV7-2|TRBJ2-5|.
CASSSRTTGLGTQYF
TGTGCCAGCAGCTCACGCACGACAGGGCTGGGGACCCAGTACTTC
>TRBD1|TRBV23-1|TRBJ2-7|.
CASSQGRQGASRGQYF
TGCGCCAGCAGTCAGGGGCGACAGGGGGCAAGTAGAGGGCAGTACTTC
>TRBD1|TRBV28|TRBJ2-7|.
CASIQTGGYSYEQYF
TGTGCCAGCATTCAGACAGGGGGTTACTCCTACGAGCAGTACTTC
>.|TRBV4-3|TRBJ1-6|.
CASSQDGTFNSPLHF
TGCGCCAGCAGCCAAGACGGGACATTTAATTCACCCCTCCACTTT
>.|TRBV28|TRBJ1-1|.
CASSLSGAWTEAFF
TGTGCCAGCAGTCTTAGTGGGGCCTGGACTGAAGCTTTCTTT
>.|TRBV20-1|TRBJ2-5|.
CSARQAETQYF
TGCAGTGCTAGGCAGGCAGAGACCCAGTACTTC
>.|TRBV30|TRBJ2-7|once
CAWSTPRGWNYEQYF
TGTGCCTGGAGTACGCCTAGGGGGTGGAACTACGAGCAGTACTTC
>.|TRBV6-5|TRBJ2-7|.
CASSRSGNYEQYF
TGTGCCAGCAGTAGGTCCGGGAACTACGAGCAGTACTTC
>TRBD2|TRBV11-2|TRBJ2-3|.
CASSPILAGAADTQYF
TGTGCCAGCAGCCCCATACTAGCGGGAGCGGCAGATACGCAGTATTTT
>.|TRBV21-1|TRBJ1-5|once
CASSKGPGHRGNQPQHF
TGTGCCAGCAGCAAAGGTCCGGGACATAGGGGCAATCAGCCCCAGCATTTT
>TRBD2|TRBV9|TRBJ2-3|.
CASSVDPPGLAGVTDTQYF
TGTGCCAGCAGCGTAGACCCCCCGGGACTAGCGGGAGTCACAGATACGCAGTATTTT
>TRBD2|TRBV6-1|TRBJ2-3|few
CASREQTSGRDTQYF
TGTGCCAGCAGAGAACAGACTAGCGGGAGAGATACGCAGTATTTT
>TRBD2|TRBV14|TRBJ2-3|.
CASSQEPRGLGGTQYF
TGTGCCAGCAGCCAAGAACCCCGGGGACTAGGTGGGACGCAGTATTTT
>.|TRBV19|TRBJ1-2|.
CATRRGGDYGYTF
TGTGCCACTCGGAGGGGAGGGGACTATGGCTACACCTTC
>TRBD1|TRBV11-2|TRBJ2-7|.
CASERGSGTGAQRYEQYF
TGTGCCAGCGAAAGGGGGTCAGGGACAGGGGCTCAACGCTACGAGCAGTACTTC
>.|TRBV7-9|TRBJ2-7|.
CASSFLQGDEQYF
TGTGCCAGCAGTTTCCTACAGGGCGACGAGCAGTACTTC
>.|TRBV5-6|TRBJ2-1|.
CASSLRNEQFF
TGTGCCAGCAGCTTGCGCAATGAGCAGTTCTTC